This T cell receptor (beta chain) was identified during a study of CD8 T cells in Susac syndrome. Notes on the study in general: An acknowledgment was made by the study that its TCR sequencing and HLA analysis involved relatively few individuals.

The V end lost 7 bases, the J end lost 8 bases, and 15 bases lay between the germline ends. Germline V gene data show CDR1 as SQVTM and CDR2 as ANQGSEA. CDR3 length: 12 residues. Random hexamers were used to reverse transcribe an amount of about 0.45 to 1 ug RNA. An immunoSEQ multiplex PCR amplified TCR beta CDR3 over 54 Vbeta and 13 Jbeta. Using its own MiXCR run on the immunoSEQ multiplex PCR reads, TCRdb lists one record per CDR3 protein. This sample has approximately 200,000 distinct CDR3 sequences, with almost 96% found just once. TCR beta sequencing covered blood CD8+ and CD4+ T cells. As for this clonotype: Its antigen is unknown.

The specimen sequenced was CD4+ T cells from PBMCs. The chain combines TRBV29-1 with TRBJ1-5; the D is unclear. The sequence came from a human donor with multiple sclerosis. CDR3 in amino acids: CSAQYRGEPQHF. The CDR3 bases are TGCAGCGCTCAATACCGGGGAGAGCCCCAGCATTTT. Full variable domain (rest looked up from reference TRBV29-1 and TRBJ1-5): SAVISQKPSRDICQRGTSLTIQCQVDSQVTMMFWYRQQPGQSLTLIATANQGSEATYESGFVIDKFPISRPNLTFSTLTVSNMSPEDSSIYLCSAQYRGEPQHFGDGTRLSIL.